Presented here are 12 T cell receptor beta chains from one specimen sequenced in a study of T cell responses to AZD1222 COVID-19 vaccine. Sequenced by immunoSEQ multiplex PCR; TCRdb stores in-frame clones only, minus some. The table lists roughly 100,000 clones, 70% to 90% of them singletons, with approximately 1.5% in the top ten. Source: peripheral blood, taken on day 0 of AZD1222 vaccination. The receptors were gathered from an adult in good health.

This clone was seen once. This chain joins TRBV19 and TRBJ2-7, with 11 bases identical to TRBD2. The CDR3 consists of 16 residues. V dropped 5 bases and J dropped 2; count of bases not matched to a gene: 8. Germline V CDR1 and CDR2: LNHDA, SQIVND (reference sequence). The CDR3 DNA reads TGTGCCAGTAGTGCGCAACTAGCGGGAGCCACCTACGAGCAGTACTTC. It yields the protein CASSAQLAGATYEQYF.

This rearrangement joins TRBV11-2 to TRBJ1-3; a weak D match, TRBD1 (5 bases). CDR1 and CDR2 from the germline V gene are SGHAT and FQNNGV. Trimming took 4 bases from V and 4 from J, leaving 11 bases between them. This CDR3 region has 14 residues. The CDR3 here is CASSSGLTGNTIYF. As DNA, the CDR3 is TGTGCCAGCAGCTCGGGACTTACCGGAAACACCATATATTTT.

The gene calls are TRBV6-5 and TRBJ1-1, with 9 bases that match TRBD1. Trimming cost V 4 bases and J 1 base; bases outside gene matches: 4. This CDR3 is built from 15 residues. Germline V gene sequence: CDR1 MNHEY, CDR2 SVGAGI. The chain's CDR3 is CASSLGTGTNTEAFF. CDR3 DNA: TGTGCCAGCAGTTTAGGGACAGGGACGAACACTGAAGCTTTCTTT.

The chain is built from TRBV3-1 (or the pseudogene TRBV3-2) and TRBJ1-1; D perhaps matches TRBD1 (6 bases). V lost 4 bases, J lost 0 bases, and 15 bases lay in between. From germline, CDR1 is LGHDT and CDR2 YNNKEL (reference sequence). The CDR3 contains 16 residues. The CDR3 DNA is TGTGCCAGCAGCCCGAGGACAGCCAAGATGAACACTGAAGCTTTCTTT. Its protein is CASSPRTAKMNTEAFF.

V gene TRBV15 combines with J gene TRBJ2-6; D remains unclear. V lost 1 base to trimming and J lost 2 bases, with 9 bases between them. Germline CDR1 reads LNHNV; CDR2 reads YYDKDF (reference sequence). The CDR3 totals 16 residues. CDR3 amino acids: CATSRVMAAGANVLTF. For the CDR3, the DNA is TGTGCCACCAGCAGAGTTATGGCCGCTGGGGCCAACGTCCTGACTTTC.

J is TRBJ1-2 and V is TRBV4-1, with D perhaps matching TRBD1 (5 bases). The germline V and J ends were trimmed by 0 bases and 0 bases, with 11 bases remaining between them. The CDR3 has 16 amino acids. From germline, CDR1 is MGHRA and CDR2 YSYEKL. CDR3 protein: CASSQDLGRANYGYTF. In DNA, the CDR3 is TGCGCCAGCAGCCAAGATCTTGGCAGGGCTAACTATGGCTACACCTTC.

The chain has TRBV28 and TRBJ1-2, with D possibly matching TRBD1 (6 bases). The germline CDR1 and CDR2 sequences are MDHEN and SYDVKM. V dropped 10 bases and J dropped 7 bases, with 31 bases sitting between them. The CDR3 has 17 residues. CDR3 DNA: TGTGCCACCCTACTTACCTACGTCGGGGGGCGGGGATCTGGCTACACCTTC. It translates to CATLLTYVGGRGSGYTF.

The chain links TRBV19 to TRBJ2-6, with TRBD1 matching over 7 bases. The CDR3 sequence is 19 residues long. The trim removed 4 bases at V and 2 bases at J, leaving 14 bases unmatched. Germline assignment: CDR1 LNHDA and CDR2 SQIVND (reference sequence). The CDR3 bases are TGTGCCAGTAGTACGGCCGGGACAGCCCTATCAGCTGGGGCCAACGTCCTGACTTTC. The encoded protein is CASSTAGTALSAGANVLTF.

This sequence joins TRBV7-9 and TRBJ2-7; unclear D gene. The CDR3 sequence is 14 residues long. Trimming cost V 1 base and J 2 bases, with 9 bases left between them. Germline values: CDR1 SEHNR, CDR2 FQNEAQ (reference sequence). CDR3 protein: CASSLVASTYEQYF. CDR3 nucleotide sequence: TGTGCCAGCAGCTTAGTTGCATCAACCTACGAGCAGTACTTC. The whole variable domain, filled in from reference TRBV7-9 and TRBJ2-7, reads DTGVSQNPRHKITKRGQNVTFRCDPISEHNRLYWYRQTLGQGPEFLTYFQNEAQLEKSRLLSDRFSAERPKGSFSTLEIQRTEQGDSAMYLCASSLVASTYEQYFGPGTRLTVT.

V and J are TRBV5-5 and TRBJ2-1; 14 bases map to TRBD2. The junction had 10 bases not matched to a gene; V was cut back by 3 bases and J by 2 bases. CDR1 is SGHKS, CDR2 YYEKEE, per germline (reference sequence). The CDR3 has 19 amino acids. The CDR3 is CASSSVPGLAGEAYNEQFF. The DNA for the CDR3 is TGTGCCAGCAGCTCCGTCCCGGGACTAGCGGGAGAAGCCTACAATGAGCAGTTCTTC.

The rearrangement links TRBV11-2 to TRBJ2-2; 10 bases line up with TRBD2. Germline CDR1 SGHAT, CDR2 FQNNGV. This CDR3 contains 15 residues. The V segment lost 5 bases and the J segment 5 bases; nucleotides outside the gene matches: 5. The CDR3 region is CASSGLGLATGELFF. CDR3 bases: TGTGCCAGCAGCGGCCTGGGACTAGCGACCGGGGAGCTGTTTTTT.

The V call is TRBV7-8, the J call TRBJ2-7; the match to TRBD2 covers 8 bases. The CDR3 spans 14 residues. CDR1 and CDR2 from the germline V gene are SGHVS and FQNEAQ. V dropped 5 bases and J dropped 3; count of bases not matched to a gene: 6. The CDR3 reads CASSDGLAHYEQYF. CDR3 nucleotides: TGTGCCAGCAGCGACGGACTAGCCCACTACGAGCAGTACTTC.